What follows are 27 T cell receptor beta chains derived from one specimen sequenced in a study of T cell responses to AZD1222 COVID-19 vaccine. TCRdb's copy holds only in-frame clones and misses some; the assay was immunoSEQ multiplex PCR. This sample carries around 110,000 clones, about 88% of them seen once, and the ten largest clones take 6% to 8%. Sequencing used peripheral blood, obtained on day 0 of AZD1222 vaccination. These receptor sequences come from an adult in good health.

The chain employs TRBV28 and TRBJ1-5, with 7 bases fitting TRBD1. The CDR3 totals 16 residues. Germline V gives CDR1 MDHEN, CDR2 SYDVKM. V lost 4 bases and J lost 4; bases outside the gene matches: 10. This CDR3 is CASSSHQGGRNQPQHF. The CDR3 bases are TGTGCCAGCAGTTCCCACCAGGGGGGGAGGAATCAGCCCCAGCATTTT.

CDR3 coding DNA: TGTGCCAGCAGCTCCCGAGGTCCGGGAGCTGGCGAGCAGTACTTC. Encoded protein: CASSSRGPGAGEQYF. This chain uses TRBV7-9 with TRBJ2-7; TRBD2 is a possible D gene (6 bases). The CDR3 spans 15 residues. Germline V gives CDR1 SEHNR, CDR2 FQNEAQ (reference sequence). Trimming removed 4 bases at V and 6 bases at J, with 19 bases between.

J is TRBJ2-5 and V is TRBV5-4; 12 nucleotides match TRBD2. The CDR3 is 16 residues long. V was pared by 3 bases and J by 5 bases, with 8 bases of the junction left unmatched. In germline, CDR1 is SGHNT, CDR2 YYREEE (reference sequence). For the CDR3, the DNA is TGTGCCAGCAGCTCCGCTAGCGGGGGGGTAGAGGAGACCCAGTACTTC. Its protein is CASSSASGGVEETQYF. The entire variable domain, with the rest obtained from reference TRBV5-4 and TRBJ2-5, is as follows: ETGVTQSPTHLIKTRGQQVTLRCSSQSGHNTVSWYQQALGQGPQFIFQYYREEENGRGNFPPRFSGLQFPNYSSELNVNALELDDSALYLCASSSASGGVEETQYFGPGTRLLVL.

This chain connects TRBV27 to TRBJ2-7, with TRBD1 identical over 9 bases. CDR3 length: 17 amino acids. In germline, CDR1 is MNHEY, CDR2 SMNVEV (reference sequence). V shed 0 bases, J shed 3 bases, and the junction held 9 bases outside the gene matches. The CDR3 DNA reads as TGTGCCAGCAGTTTATCCCCCTCCGGGACAGGGAGCTACGAGCAGTACTTC. Its translation is CASSLSPSGTGSYEQYF.

As regards this clone: Other DNA sequences in this specimen translate into the identical CDR3. The chain combines TRBV9 with TRBJ2-3; D might be TRBD2 (5 bases). Trimming shortened V by 1 base and J by 4 bases, and 10 bases separated the two germline ends. The CDR3 has 14 amino acids. Germline CDR1 SGDLS, CDR2 YYNGEE. In nucleotides, the CDR3 is TGTGCCAGCAGCGTAACGGGAAGGGCAGATACGCAGTATTTT. Its protein product is CASSVTGRADTQYF.

This clone was found a few times. The rearrangement joins TRBV11-2 to TRBJ1-3, with D possibly matching TRBD1 (6 bases). V dropped 5 bases and J dropped 0 bases, with 14 bases sitting between them. This CDR3 comprises 16 residues. Germline V lookup: CDR1 SGHAT, CDR2 FQNNGV. The CDR3 protein is CASSPQTGSSGNTIYF. As DNA, the CDR3 is TGTGCCAGCAGCCCCCAGACAGGCAGCTCTGGAAACACCATATATTTT.

V is TRBV6-5 and J is TRBJ1-5; 8 bases match TRBD1. The J segment lost 5 bases and the V segment lost 6 bases, leaving 3 bases of the junction unmatched. Germline CDR1 and CDR2: MNHEY and SVGAGI. The CDR3 is 13 residues long. The CDR3 here is CASRMTGDQPQHF. CDR3 nucleotides: TGTGCCAGCAGGATGACAGGGGATCAGCCCCAGCATTTT.

The chain uses TRBV7-3 and TRBJ2-1; 7 nucleotides line up with TRBD2. J was trimmed by 8 bases and V by 1 base; bases with no gene match: 5. The CDR3 loop spans 14 amino acids. From germline, CDR1 is SGHTA and CDR2 FQGTGA. In DNA, the CDR3 is TGTGCCAGCAGCTTAAGCGGGGGTGCATATGAGCAGTTCTTC. Its translation is CASSLSGGAYEQFF. The full variable domain, its missing parts supplied by reference TRBV7-3 and TRBJ2-1, is GAGVSQTPSNKVTEKGKYVELRCDPISGHTALYWYRQSLGQGPEFLIYFQGTGAADDSGLPNDRFFAVRPEGSVSTLKIQRTERGDSAVYLCASSLSGGAYEQFFGPGTRLTVL.

This rearrangement joins TRBV23-1 to TRBJ1-1; D is undetermined. TRBV23-1 is an open reading frame whose function is uncertain. CDR3 length: 13 amino acids. V was trimmed by 3 bases and J by 5 bases, leaving 10 bases between them. This chain's CDR3 is CASSHYNRTEAFF. The DNA of the CDR3 is TGCGCCAGCAGTCACTACAACCGAACTGAAGCTTTCTTT.

The table lists this clone with a count of one. The chain is built from TRBV25-1 and TRBJ1-5; D possibly corresponds to TRBD1 (6 bases). Trimming took 5 bases from V and 0 from J, leaving 14 bases between them. This CDR3 contains 16 residues. Per germline, CDR1 MGHDK and CDR2 SYGVNS. The DNA of the CDR3 is TGTGCCAGCAGTCCCCACGGGGGACATAGCAATCAGCCCCAGCATTTT. Its translation: CASSPHGGHSNQPQHF. Full variable domain (remainder filled in from reference TRBV25-1 and TRBJ1-5): EADIYQTPRYLVIGTGKKITLECSQTMGHDKMYWYQQDPGMELHLIHYSYGVNSTEKGDLSSESTVSRIRTEHFPLTLESARPSHTSQYLCASSPHGGHSNQPQHFGDGTRLSIL.

This rearrangement joins TRBV7-9 to TRBJ2-7, with D possibly being TRBD2 (6 bases). Per the germline V gene, CDR1 is SEHNR and CDR2 is FQNEAQ (reference sequence). V gave up 5 bases and J gave up 2 bases, with 13 bases separating them. This CDR3 spans 14 amino acids. The CDR3 region has the DNA TGTGCCAGCAGCCCCGGGACTGATCCCTACGAGCAGTACTTC. The encoded protein is CASSPGTDPYEQYF.

This chain joins TRBV6-1 and TRBJ2-7; D is unresolved. The CDR3 consists of 14 residues. V shed 1 base and J shed 2 bases, with 9 bases lying between them. Germline lookup yields CDR1 MNHNS and CDR2 SASEGT. The CDR3 DNA reads as TGTGCCAGCAGTGAAGAGCCGCGCCCCTACGAGCAGTACTTC. Its translation is CASSEEPRPYEQYF.

V gene TRBV6-5 combines with J gene TRBJ1-4; unclear D gene. The CDR3 sequence is 15 residues long. Germline-derived CDR1 and CDR2 are MNHEY and SVGAGI. Trimming took 6 bases from V and 1 from J, leaving 12 bases between them. CDR3 residues: CASSLLSGTNEKLFF. Written as DNA, the CDR3 is TGTGCCAGCAGCCTACTGTCAGGAACTAATGAAAAACTGTTTTTT.

J is TRBJ1-1 and V is TRBV5-1, with unresolved D. Germline lookup yields CDR1 SGHRS and CDR2 YFSETQ. V was pared by 0 bases and J by 3 bases, with 9 bases between. The CDR3 has 14 residues. For the CDR3, the DNA is TGCGCCAGCAGCTTGGAAGGAGGGTACACTGAAGCTTTCTTT. Translating gives CASSLEGGYTEAFF.

This rearrangement joins TRBV9 to TRBJ2-1, with D possibly being TRBD1 (5 bases). Germline CDR1 is SGDLS and CDR2 is YYNGEE. The CDR3 is 13 residues long. Trimming stripped 7 bases from V and 8 bases from J, with 16 bases between. The chain's CDR3 is CASRRTPLDEQFF. DNA of the CDR3: TGTGCCAGCCGCCGGACACCTCTTGATGAGCAGTTCTTC.

This clone was counted once. The chain combines TRBV21-1 with TRBJ1-5; TRBD1 is the table's D call and was not checked against the DNA. TRBV21-1 counts as a pseudogene. The CDR3 consists of 18 residues. CDR3 bases: TGTGCCAGCAGCAAAACCGGGGATGACAGGGTAACTTATCAGCCCCAGCATTTT. Amino acid sequence: CASSKTGDDRVTYQPQHF.

V and J are TRBV27 and TRBJ2-5, with 9 nucleotides matching TRBD1. This CDR3 is built from 15 residues. The V gene's germline CDR1 is MNHEY and CDR2 SMNVEV (reference sequence). Trimming cost V 5 bases and J 5 bases; bases outside gene matches: 9. CDR3 region: CASSPSTGGWETQYF. The CDR3 nucleotides are TGTGCCAGCAGTCCCTCGACAGGGGGGTGGGAGACCCAGTACTTC.

The rearrangement uses TRBV6-5 and TRBJ1-1, with D uncertain. The V and J ends lost 4 bases and 1 base respectively, with 13 bases between them. CDR3 length: 15 amino acids. The V gene's germline CDR1 is MNHEY and CDR2 SVGAGI. The CDR3 region is CASSSFSDTNTEAFF. The CDR3 region has the DNA TGTGCCAGCAGTTCCTTCTCGGATACGAACACTGAAGCTTTCTTT.

The V and J genes are TRBV2 and TRBJ2-1; a weak D match, TRBD2 (6 bases). Trimming left V 4 bases short and J 2 bases short, with 12 bases between. Germline CDR1 reads SNHLY; CDR2 reads FYNNEI. The CDR3 contains 15 residues. The CDR3 DNA reads TGTGCCAGCAGTGTAGACGGGACTCCCTACAATGAGCAGTTCTTC. Translated: CASSVDGTPYNEQFF.

The chain couples TRBV5-4 to TRBJ2-7; D tentatively reads TRBD1 or TRBD2 (7 bases each). The CDR3 is 15 residues long. The V gene lost 4 bases and the J gene lost 7 bases, with 21 bases spanning the gap. Per germline, CDR1 SGHNT and CDR2 YYREEE (reference sequence). The CDR3 here is CASSQTLDRTREQYF. CDR3 sequence (DNA): TGTGCCAGCAGCCAAACGCTGGACAGGACTAGAGAGCAGTACTTC.

The CDR3 loop reads CASSLGPGLDYNEQFF. The DNA of the CDR3 is TGTGCCAGCAGCTTAGGGCCGGGACTAGACTACAATGAGCAGTTCTTC. The V gene is TRBV7-2, the J gene TRBJ2-1; TRBD2 agrees at 8 bases. The CDR3 totals 16 residues. V was clipped by 1 base and J by 3 bases; unmatched bases: 5. CDR1 and CDR2 (germline): SGHTA, FQGNSA.

The chain employs TRBV28 and TRBJ1-2; TRBD1 matches at 7 bases. In germline, CDR1 is MDHEN, CDR2 SYDVKM. The CDR3 totals 13 residues. V dropped 8 bases and J dropped 3; count of bases not matched to a gene: 6. As DNA, the CDR3 is TGTGCCAGCCTCACCGGGACAGACTATGGCTACACCTTC. Encoded protein: CASLTGTDYGYTF.

The chain couples TRBV6-2 or TRBV6-3 to TRBJ2-7; D assignment may be TRBD1 or TRBD2 (5 bases each). CDR3 length equals 14 residues. Germline CDR1 and CDR2: MNHEY and SVGEGT. V was cut by 5 bases and J by 0 bases, with 11 bases left in between. CDR3 residues: CASSTGTASYEQYF. CDR3 DNA: TGTGCCAGCAGTACCGGGACGGCCTCCTACGAGCAGTACTTC.

This chain connects TRBV12-3 or TRBV12-4 to TRBJ1-6; unclear D gene. The germline V and J ends were trimmed by 3 bases and 8 bases, with 5 bases remaining between them. This CDR3 has 12 amino acids. The CDR3 sequence is CASSFSDSPLHF. Written as DNA, the CDR3 is TGTGCCAGCAGTTTCTCGGATTCACCCCTCCACTTT.

V is TRBV6-6 and J is TRBJ2-7; D perhaps matches TRBD2 (5 bases). Germline CDR1 and CDR2: MNHNY and SVGAGI (reference sequence). The CDR3 runs 16 residues. Trimming cost V 0 bases and J 5 bases, with 17 bases left between them. This CDR3 reads CASSYSSGKMADEQYF. CDR3 DNA: TGTGCCAGCAGTTACTCGAGCGGTAAGATGGCCGACGAGCAGTACTTC.

The chain carries TRBV5-1 and TRBJ2-7; possibly TRBD1 or TRBD2 for D (5 bases each). Germline CDR1 reads SGHRS; CDR2 reads YFSETQ. CDR3 size: 15 residues. Trimming stripped 2 bases from V and 3 bases from J, with 15 bases between. The CDR3 region has the DNA TGCGCCAGCAGCTTCAACTCGGGACGGAACTACGAGCAGTACTTC. Protein sequence: CASSFNSGRNYEQYF.

This chain connects TRBV5-1 to TRBJ1-1, with D perhaps TRBD1 (6 bases). The germline gives CDR1 SGHRS, CDR2 YFSETQ. CDR3 size: 13 residues. V lost 4 bases and J lost 1, with 8 bases in between. The CDR3 nucleotides read TGCGCCAGCAGCATGGGACAGAACACTGAAGCTTTCTTT. It specifies CASSMGQNTEAFF.